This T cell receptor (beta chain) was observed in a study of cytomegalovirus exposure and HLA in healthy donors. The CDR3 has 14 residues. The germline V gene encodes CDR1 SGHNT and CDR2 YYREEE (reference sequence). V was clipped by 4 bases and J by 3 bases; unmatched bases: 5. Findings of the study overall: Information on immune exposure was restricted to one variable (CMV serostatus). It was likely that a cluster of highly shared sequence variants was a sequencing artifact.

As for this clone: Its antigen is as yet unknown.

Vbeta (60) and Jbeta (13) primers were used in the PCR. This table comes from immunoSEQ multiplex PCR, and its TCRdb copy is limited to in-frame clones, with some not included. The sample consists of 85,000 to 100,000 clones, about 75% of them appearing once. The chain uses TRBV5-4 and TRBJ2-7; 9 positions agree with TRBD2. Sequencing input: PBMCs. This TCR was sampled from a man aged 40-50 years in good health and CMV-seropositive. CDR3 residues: CASSVAGALYEQYF. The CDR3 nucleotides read TGTGCCAGCAGCGTAGCGGGGGCCCTCTACGAGCAGTACTTC. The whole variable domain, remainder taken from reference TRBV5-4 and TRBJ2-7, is ETGVTQSPTHLIKTRGQQVTLRCSSQSGHNTVSWYQQALGQGPQFIFQYYREEENGRGNFPPRFSGLQFPNYSSELNVNALELDDSALYLCASSVAGALYEQYFGPGTRLTVT.